The 21 T cell receptor beta chains listed next were all sequenced from one sample in a study of cytomegalovirus exposure and HLA in healthy donors. The PCR employed 60 Vbeta primers together with 13 Jbeta primers. The table came from immunoSEQ multiplex PCR; TCRdb's copy has only in-frame clones and leaves some out. The table includes 150,000 or so clones, approximately 86% detected once. Source material: PBMCs. Receptor source: a young woman in good health and CMV-seronegative.

The CDR3 sequence: CAWSMTGYEQYF. CDR3 coding DNA: TGTGCCTGGAGTATGACGGGATACGAGCAGTACTTC. V usage is TRBV30 and J usage is TRBJ2-7, with a tentative D call TRBD2 (5 bases). Trimming shortened V by 2 bases and J by 4 bases, and 9 bases separated the two germline ends. This CDR3 region has 12 residues. Germline V gives CDR1 GTSNPN, CDR2 SVGIG (reference sequence).

Details on this clone: This sample also contains other DNA sequences that code for the same CDR3. The CDR3 sequence: CASSMTGGNSPLHF. The CDR3 coding sequence is TGTGCCAGTAGTATGACAGGGGGTAACTCACCCCTCCACTTT. The J gene is TRBJ1-6, the V gene TRBV19; 9 nucleotides agree with TRBD1. Germline V gene sequence: CDR1 LNHDA, CDR2 SQIVND (reference sequence). Trimming cost V 3 bases and J 10 bases; bases outside gene matches: 4. CDR3 length equals 14 residues.

The chain combines TRBV2 with TRBJ2-1, with TRBD2 matching over 12 bases. V trimming: 3 bases; J trimming: 5 bases; junction bases outside the gene matches: 8. The CDR3 loop spans 17 amino acids. CDR1 SNHLY and CDR2 FYNNEI come from the germline V gene. The CDR3 is CASSDPSGRAVDNEQFF. For the CDR3, the DNA is TGTGCCAGCAGTGATCCTAGCGGGAGGGCCGTCGACAATGAGCAGTTCTTC.

The chain couples TRBV5-6 to TRBJ2-5, with D perhaps matching TRBD1 (6 bases). The V end was cut by 4 bases, the J end by 2 bases, with 21 bases between. The CDR3 runs to 17 residues. Germline assignment: CDR1 SGHDT and CDR2 YYEEEE. CDR3 in DNA: TGTGCCAGCAGCCCTCTATTCGGACAGTCCTCACAAGAGACCCAGTACTTC. As protein: CASSPLFGQSSQETQYF.

This clone appeared once. The chain is built from TRBV10-3 and TRBJ1-3; no clear D gene. V lost 0 bases, J lost 10 bases, and 10 bases lay in between. The CDR3 length is 13 residues. The germline CDR1 and CDR2 sequences are ENHRY and SYGVKD. For the CDR3, the DNA is TGTGCCATCAGTGAGTCGAACCCGGGGACCATATATTTT. Its protein is CAISESNPGTIYF.

The chain carries TRBV5-1 and TRBJ2-3, with D tentatively TRBD2 (5 bases). The CDR3 has 15 amino acids. Germline V gene lookup returns CDR1 SGHRS and CDR2 YFSETQ. V was shortened by 0 bases and J by 0 bases, with 8 bases between the two germline ends. CDR3 in DNA: TGCGCCAGCAGCTTGGCCGGGGATAGCACAGATACGCAGTATTTT. It codes for CASSLAGDSTDTQYF.

The chain links TRBV4-1 to TRBJ2-7; TRBD1 matches at 7 bases. V lost 1 base and J lost 6; bases outside the gene matches: 6. Looked up from germline, CDR1 is MGHRA and CDR2 is YSYEKL. The CDR3 runs 14 residues. In DNA, the CDR3 is TGCGCCAGCAGCCAAGGCACAGGGGTTAGCGAGCAGTACTTC. Encoded protein: CASSQGTGVSEQYF.

The CDR3 DNA is TGTGCCAGCAATCGAGGGTGGAATTCACCCCTCCACTTT. This codes for CASNRGWNSPLHF. The chain recombines TRBV6-1 with TRBJ1-6; D not resolved. The ends were cut back, 7 bases at V and 7 bases at J, with 11 bases in the middle. The CDR3 consists of 13 residues. Germline V gene sequence: CDR1 MNHNS, CDR2 SASEGT.

The chain is built from TRBV5-1 and TRBJ2-5; 7 nucleotides agree with TRBD1. This CDR3 comprises 14 residues. V shed 4 bases and J 2 bases; nucleotides not matched to a gene: 5. Germline V gene lookup returns CDR1 SGHRS and CDR2 YFSETQ. CDR3 loop: CASSPGTAQETQYF. Written as DNA, the CDR3 is TGCGCCAGCAGCCCAGGGACAGCACAAGAGACCCAGTACTTC.

The genes are TRBV19 and TRBJ1-2; 8 positions match TRBD1. This CDR3 is 15 amino acids long. V was clipped by 10 bases and J by 2 bases; unmatched bases: 12. Germline CDR1 LNHDA, CDR2 SQIVND (reference sequence). The CDR3 DNA is TGTGCCACTCAGCAGGACAGGGACGGGAACTATGGCTACACCTTC. It specifies CATQQDRDGNYGYTF. The full variable domain, rest sourced from reference TRBV19 and TRBJ1-2, is DGGITQSPKYLFRKEGQNVTLSCEQNLNHDAMYWYRQDPGQGLRLIYYSQIVNDFQKGDIAEGYSVSREKKESFPLTVTSAQKNPTAFYLCATQQDRDGNYGYTFGSGTRLTVV.

V gene TRBV19 combines with J gene TRBJ2-1, with 12 bases aligning to TRBD2. V was clipped by 6 bases and J by 4 bases; unmatched bases: 4. CDR3 length: 15 residues. The germline V gene has CDR1 LNHDA and CDR2 SQIVND (reference sequence). CDR3 sequence: CASRVTSGRYNEQFF. For the CDR3, the DNA is TGTGCCAGTAGGGTGACTAGCGGGAGATACAATGAGCAGTTCTTC.

V is TRBV4-2 and J is TRBJ2-5, with a tentative D call TRBD2 (7 bases). V lost 1 base to trimming and J lost 4 bases, with 16 bases between them. There are 16 residues in the CDR3. In germline, CDR1 is LGHNA, CDR2 YNFKEQ. The CDR3 spells CASSQGGLGGGETQYF. The CDR3 bases are TGTGCCAGCAGCCAAGGCGGGTTAGGGGGGGGAGAGACCCAGTACTTC.

The chain couples TRBV2 to TRBJ1-4, with unresolved D. The CDR3 contains 18 residues. CDR1 is SNHLY, CDR2 FYNNEI, per germline. V lost 8 bases to trimming and J lost 8 bases, with 30 bases between them. The CDR3 nucleotides are TGTGCCAGCTACCGAGCCAGTGGCCAGGTACCCGCTTGGGAAAAACTGTTTTTT. Its translation is CASYRASGQVPAWEKLFF.

This chain uses TRBV27 with TRBJ1-3, with D possibly being TRBD1 (5 bases). Germline loops: CDR1 MNHEY, CDR2 SMNVEV (reference sequence). Trimming took off 6 bases at V and 0 bases at J, with 12 bases between the two ends. This CDR3 has 15 residues. CDR3 region: CASSQTVFSGNTIYF. CDR3 coding DNA: TGTGCCAGCAGCCAGACAGTCTTCTCTGGAAACACCATATATTTT.

The J gene is TRBJ1-1, the V gene TRBV9; weak D call: TRBD1 (6 bases). CDR3 size: 15 residues. V was shortened by 3 bases and J by 1 base, with 13 bases between the two germline ends. Germline CDR1 and CDR2: SGDLS and YYNGEE. CDR3 protein: CASSGPGQTNTEAFF. The DNA of the CDR3 is TGTGCCAGCAGCGGCCCGGGACAAACGAACACTGAAGCTTTCTTT.

V usage is TRBV19 and J usage is TRBJ1-6, with 7 bases matching TRBD1. Germline V gene lookup returns CDR1 LNHDA and CDR2 SQIVND (reference sequence). The ends lost 9 bases at V and 5 bases at J; junction bases unmatched: 4. This CDR3 has 13 residues. In DNA, the CDR3 is TGTGCCAGCCGGGACAGCCATAATTCACCCCTCCACTTT. The encoded protein is CASRDSHNSPLHF.

This clone has a handful of counts. This chain links TRBV7-9 with TRBJ1-6, with TRBD1 matching 9 bases. This CDR3 region has 14 residues. Germline V gene lookup returns CDR1 SEHNR and CDR2 FQNEAQ (reference sequence). V gave up 3 bases and J gave up 7 bases; unmatched junction bases: 1. The CDR3 coding sequence is TGTGCCAGCAGCTTTGGACAGGGGAATTCACCCCTCCACTTT. It encodes CASSFGQGNSPLHF.

The V gene is TRBV18, the J gene TRBJ2-6, with 7 bases lining up with TRBD2. V gave up 1 base and J gave up 0 bases; unmatched junction bases: 6. CDR3 size: 18 residues. Germline V CDR1 and CDR2: KGHSH, LQKENI. The CDR3 DNA reads as TGTGCCAGCTCACCACGGGGGGGAACTTCCTCTGGGGCCAACGTCCTGACTTTC. Protein product: CASSPRGGTSSGANVLTF.

This sequence joins TRBV5-1 and TRBJ2-1; perhaps TRBD2 as D (5 bases). Between the trimmed V and J ends, which lost 2 bases and 6 bases, there was a span of 18 bases. The CDR3 spans 16 residues. CDR1 and CDR2 (germline): SGHRS, YFSETQ. The CDR3 spells CASSLGGREVSNEQFF. In DNA, the CDR3 is TGCGCCAGCAGCTTAGGAGGAAGGGAAGTTAGCAATGAGCAGTTCTTC.

The chain is built from TRBV28 and TRBJ2-3, with 10 bases lining up with TRBD2. The CDR3 covers 17 residues. The V segment lost 3 bases and the J segment 0 bases; nucleotides outside the gene matches: 6. The germline CDR1 and CDR2 sequences are MDHEN and SYDVKM. The CDR3 nucleotides are TGTGCCAGCAGTTTTCGACTAGCGGGCGAAAGCACAGATACGCAGTATTTT. Translated, it gives CASSFRLAGESTDTQYF.

V and J are TRBV7-6 and TRBJ1-3; perhaps TRBD1 as D (5 bases). Germline V gene data show CDR1 as SGHVS and CDR2 as FNYEAQ. CDR3 length: 15 amino acids. Trimming cost V 7 bases and J 4 bases, with 17 bases left between them. The CDR3 loop is CASTLGRGRGNTIYF. CDR3 nucleotides: TGTGCCAGCACCCTTGGGCGGGGACGAGGAAACACCATATATTTT.